The entry below gives a single T cell receptor (beta chain) sequence along with its context. The antigen remains unidentified. The sample comes from a study of OX40 agonist ivuxolimab in advanced cancers. Study-level results: Partial responders at 0.1-3.0 mg/kg showed near-lowest clonal expansion. Researchers report that CD8+ T cells had, on average, more expanded clones than CD4+.

The CDR3 contains 15 residues. The V and J ends lost 6 bases and 9 bases respectively, with 21 bases between them. Germline assignment: CDR1 MDHEN and CDR2 SYDVKM. Sequencing was performed with immunoSEQ multiplex PCR; in TCRdb, only in-frame clones are kept and a portion is missing. The data hold approximately 50,000 clones, with 84% observed a single time. The TCR comes from an adult with an advanced solid tumor such as melanoma, head and neck, liver or kidney cancer. The source was CD4+ or CD8+ T cells sorted from blood, collected in a trial of the OX40 agonist ivuxolimab. The chain is built from TRBV28 and TRBJ2-1; D possibly corresponds to TRBD1 (5 bases). CDR3 residues: CASSPPRAGWGEQFF. The CDR3 DNA reads TGTGCCAGCAGCCCACCCCGGGCAGGGTGGGGTGAGCAGTTCTTC.